Sequencing of this TCR beta chain was carried out in a study of T cells after yellow fever vaccination. V was pared by 6 bases and J by 2 bases, with 11 bases between. The CDR3 is 14 amino acids. TCRdb passed the 5' RACE reads through MiXCR, listing each CDR3 protein once. The table lists hundreds of thousands of distinct CDR3 sequences, around 5.3% of them singletons. The sample was CD4+ T cells sorted from PBMCs, taken on the day of the yellow fever booster vaccination. The clonotype originates from a young man who received the YFV17D yellow fever vaccine. V is TRBV12-3 or TRBV12-4 and J is TRBJ1-5, with D uncertain. The CDR3 sequence: CASSSVGGNQPQHF. CDR3 nucleotide sequence: TGTGCCAGCAGCTCCGTCGGCGGCAATCAGCCCCAGCATTTT.